This T cell receptor (beta chain) was identified during a study of cytomegalovirus exposure and HLA in healthy donors. J gave up 4 bases and V 5 bases, and 3 bases lay outside the gene matches. This CDR3 is built from 15 residues. CDR1 and CDR2 (germline): SGHAT, FQNNGV. Sequencing used immunoSEQ multiplex PCR; TCRdb keeps in-frame clones, though not all of them. The table has over 100,000 clones, 88% seen once. Sequenced material: PBMCs. The origin of this receptor is a woman in her late teens or twenties in good health and CMV-seronegative. The V call is TRBV11-2, the J call TRBJ2-5; 14 bases map to TRBD2. CDR3 sequence reads: CASSPGLAGGETQYF. CDR3 coding DNA: TGTGCCAGCAGCCCCGGACTAGCGGGAGGAGAGACCCAGTACTTC.